This T cell receptor (beta chain) was retrieved from a study of radiotherapy plus CTLA-4 blockade in lung cancer (dated by TCRdb to 2017 to 2018). In the study overall: Objective responses were observed in approximately 17% of enrolled patients, and disease control was achieved in around 30%. What the work shows at the level of the full study, not this receptor alone: Increased serum interferon-beta after radiation, together with early dynamic changes in blood T cell clones, were reported to be the strongest predictors of response. TCR clones derived from tumors expanded in peripheral blood after treatment with radiotherapy and ipilimumab.

The library was prepared using the immunoSEQ multiplex PCR assay. This is the immuneACCESS table as TCRdb keeps it, with only in-frame sequences that have V and J called. A part of the clones is gone; compared with another copy, unresolved V genes explain less than half, and the rest is unexplained. Within this sample are roughly 55,000 clones, with around 74% of them counted one time only. Jointly, the top ten make up around 8% of the sample. With respect to this clone: Its target antigen remains unknown. Base qualities are missing; no much larger clone stands one base away.

The study evaluated CTLA-4 blockade (ipilimumab) given together with focal radiation therapy in patients who had chemo-refractory metastatic non-small-cell lung cancer. The CDR3, cysteine through phenylalanine, is 15 amino acids long. Only the CDR3 part of the read is kept: 45 bases, read in frame from the first base. CDR1 is given as SGDLS and CDR2 as YYNGEE, both from the germline V gene. Deletion took 0 bases off V and 5 bases off J, with a span of 14 bases between the germline ends. This specimen was peripheral blood, taken from a patient treated with radiotherapy plus ipilimumab. This receptor was identified in a human donor with non-small cell lung cancer whose response to radiotherapy plus ipilimumab could not be evaluated. The rearrangement combines TRBV9 with TRBJ1-2; the best D guess is TRBD1, with 6 bases matching. In nucleotide form, the sequence is TGTGCCAGCAGCGTAGCACCCGCAGGGGCATATGGCTACACCTTC. Translation gives CASSVAPAGAYGYTF.